The sample holds many counts of the clone carrying this T cell receptor beta chain. Its antigen is unidentified. Quantitative 5'-RACE with molecular barcodes produced the TCR beta libraries. TCRdb analysed the 5' RACE reads with MiXCR anew, one entry per CDR3 protein. The profile covers 80,000 to 100,000 distinct CDR3 sequences, with about 7.7% appearing a single time and around a tenth taken by the ten largest. The sample comes from a study of CD8 T cells in ankylosing spondylitis. Overall study findings and caveats: Earlier authors reported some of these motif variants in reactive arthritis synovial fluid and blood. Matched synovial fluid from ankylosing spondylitis patients was reported to be enriched for disease-linked clones. A TCR beta motif of eight highly homologous variants appeared characteristic of ankylosing spondylitis blood.

What was sequenced was blood, either unsorted or a sorted T cell fraction (not recorded which). This clonotype originated in a male donor with ankylosing spondylitis or in good health (not recorded which).

The CDR3 spells CASTSTGELFF. CDR3 in DNA: TGCGCCAGCACGTCGACCGGGGAGCTGTTTTTT. V usage is TRBV5-1 and J usage is TRBJ2-2; unclear D gene. Germline values: CDR1 SGHRS, CDR2 YFSETQ. V was pared by 6 bases and J by 5 bases, with 5 bases between. The CDR3 has 11 amino acids.